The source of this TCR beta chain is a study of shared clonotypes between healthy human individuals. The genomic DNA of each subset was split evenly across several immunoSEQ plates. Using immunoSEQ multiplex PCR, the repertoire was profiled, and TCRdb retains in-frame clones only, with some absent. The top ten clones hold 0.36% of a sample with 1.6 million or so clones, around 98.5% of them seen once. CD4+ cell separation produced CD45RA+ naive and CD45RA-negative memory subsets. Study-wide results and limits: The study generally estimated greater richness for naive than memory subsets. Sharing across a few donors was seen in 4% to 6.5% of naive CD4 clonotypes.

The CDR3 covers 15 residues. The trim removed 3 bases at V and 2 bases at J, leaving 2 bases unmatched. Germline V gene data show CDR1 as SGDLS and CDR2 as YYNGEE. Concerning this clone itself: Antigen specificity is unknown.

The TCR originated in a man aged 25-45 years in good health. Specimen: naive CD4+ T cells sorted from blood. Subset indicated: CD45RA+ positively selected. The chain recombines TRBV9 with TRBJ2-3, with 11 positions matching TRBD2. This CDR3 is CASSETSGNTDTQYF. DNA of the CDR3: TGTGCCAGCAGCGAGACTAGCGGGAACACAGATACGCAGTATTTT.